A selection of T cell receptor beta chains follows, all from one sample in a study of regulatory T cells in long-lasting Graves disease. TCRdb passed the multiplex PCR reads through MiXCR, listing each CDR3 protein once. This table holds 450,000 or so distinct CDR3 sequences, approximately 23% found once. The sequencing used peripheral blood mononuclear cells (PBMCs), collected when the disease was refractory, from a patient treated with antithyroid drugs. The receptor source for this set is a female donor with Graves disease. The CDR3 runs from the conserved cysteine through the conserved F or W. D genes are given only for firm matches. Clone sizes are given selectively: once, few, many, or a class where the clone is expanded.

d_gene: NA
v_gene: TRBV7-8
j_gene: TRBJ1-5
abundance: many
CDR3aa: CASSLATSNQPQHF
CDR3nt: TGTGCCAGCAGCTTAGCGACCAGCAATCAGCCCCAGCATTTT

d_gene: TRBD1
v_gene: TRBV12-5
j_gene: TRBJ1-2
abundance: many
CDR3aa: CASGPPDRGYGYGYTF
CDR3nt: TGTGCTAGTGGTCCGCCGGACAGGGGGTATGGCTATGGCTACACCTTC

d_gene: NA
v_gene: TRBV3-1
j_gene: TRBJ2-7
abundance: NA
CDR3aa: CASRGRNEQYF
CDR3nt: TGTGCCAGCAGGGGACGGAATGAGCAGTACTTC

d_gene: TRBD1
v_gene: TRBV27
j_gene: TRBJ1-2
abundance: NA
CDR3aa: CASSSRDRGYYGYTF
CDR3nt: TGTGCCAGCAGCTCCCGGGACAGGGGTTACTATGGCTACACCTTC

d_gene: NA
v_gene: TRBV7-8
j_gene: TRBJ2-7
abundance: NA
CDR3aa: CASSPRTDYYEQYF
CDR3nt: TGTGCCAGCAGCCCCCGGACGGATTACTACGAGCAGTACTTC

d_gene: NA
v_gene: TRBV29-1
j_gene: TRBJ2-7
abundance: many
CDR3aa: CSVQQFYEQYF
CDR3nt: TGCAGCGTCCAGCAGTTCTACGAGCAGTACTTC

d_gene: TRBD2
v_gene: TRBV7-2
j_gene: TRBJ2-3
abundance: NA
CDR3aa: CASSQRGAFEDTQYF
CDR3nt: TGTGCCAGCAGCCAGCGGGGGGCATTTGAAGATACGCAGTATTTT

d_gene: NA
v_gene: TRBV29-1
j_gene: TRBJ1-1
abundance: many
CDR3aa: CSVVLGQRTEAFF
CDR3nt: TGCAGCGTTGTCCTAGGACAGCGCACTGAAGCTTTCTTT

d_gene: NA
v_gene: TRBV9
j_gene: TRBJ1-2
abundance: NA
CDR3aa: CASKGDYGYTF
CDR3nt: TGTGCCAGCAAGGGGGACTATGGCTACACCTTC

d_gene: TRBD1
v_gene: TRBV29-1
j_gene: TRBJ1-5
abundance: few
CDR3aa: CSVEKGAGQPQHF
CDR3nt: TGCAGCGTTGAAAAGGGGGCAGGCCAGCCCCAGCATTTT

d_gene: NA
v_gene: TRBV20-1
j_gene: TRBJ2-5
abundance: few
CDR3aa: CSALLGEETQYF
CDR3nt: TGCAGTGCCCTCTTGGGAGAAGAGACCCAGTACTTC

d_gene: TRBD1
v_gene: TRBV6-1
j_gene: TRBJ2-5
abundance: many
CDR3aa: CASSGRTGSRETQYF
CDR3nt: TGTGCCAGCAGTGGAAGGACAGGGAGTCGAGAGACCCAGTACTTC

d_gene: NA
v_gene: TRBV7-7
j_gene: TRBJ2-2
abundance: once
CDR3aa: CASSDLKTGELFF
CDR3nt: TGTGCTAGCAGCGACCTGAAGACCGGGGAGCTGTTTTTT

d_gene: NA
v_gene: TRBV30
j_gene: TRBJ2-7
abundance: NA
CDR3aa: CAWGGNRPRDDEQYF
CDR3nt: TGTGCCTGGGGGGGTAATAGGCCTAGGGACGACGAGCAGTACTTC

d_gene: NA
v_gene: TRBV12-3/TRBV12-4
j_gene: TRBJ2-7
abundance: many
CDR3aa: CASTQGGFAQYF
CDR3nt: TGTGCCAGCACCCAAGGGGGTTTTGCGCAGTACTTC

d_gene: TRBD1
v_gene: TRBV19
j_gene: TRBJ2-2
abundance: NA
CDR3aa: CASRFGIGTGNTGELFF
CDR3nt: TGTGCCAGTAGGTTTGGAATTGGGACAGGGAACACCGGGGAGCTGTTTTTT

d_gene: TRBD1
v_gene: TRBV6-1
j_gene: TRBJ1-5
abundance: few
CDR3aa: CASGDSPSLRHF
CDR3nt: TGTGCCAGTGGGGACAGCCCTTCACTTCGGCATTTT

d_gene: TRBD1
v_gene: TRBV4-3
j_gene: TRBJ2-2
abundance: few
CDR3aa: CASSQTRQGTNTGELFF
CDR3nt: TGCGCCAGCAGCCAAACCCGACAGGGGACGAACACCGGGGAGCTGTTTTTT

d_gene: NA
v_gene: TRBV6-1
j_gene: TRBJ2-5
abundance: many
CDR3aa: CASNDPGSETPWTQYF
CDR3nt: TGTGCCAGCAACGACCCGGGTTCGGAGACCCCATGGACCCAGTACTTC

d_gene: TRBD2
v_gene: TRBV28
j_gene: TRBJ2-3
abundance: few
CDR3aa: CASGNTSGGLDTQYF
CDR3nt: TGTGCCAGCGGAAATACTAGCGGGGGGTTGGATACGCAGTATTTT

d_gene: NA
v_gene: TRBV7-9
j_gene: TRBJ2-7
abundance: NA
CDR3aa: CASSSDDSYEQYF
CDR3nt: TGTGCCAGCAGCTCGGACGACTCCTACGAGCAGTACTTC

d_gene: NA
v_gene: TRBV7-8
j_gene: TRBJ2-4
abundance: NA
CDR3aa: CASSLGTVWLAKNIQYF
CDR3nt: TGTGCCAGCAGCTTAGGAACTGTTTGGTTAGCCAAAAACATTCAGTACTTC

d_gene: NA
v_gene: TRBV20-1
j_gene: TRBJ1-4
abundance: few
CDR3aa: CSARISGNEKLFF
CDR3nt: TGCAGTGCTAGGATCTCGGGGAATGAAAAACTGTTTTTT

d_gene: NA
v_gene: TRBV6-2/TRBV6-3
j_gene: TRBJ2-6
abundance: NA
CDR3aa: CASSAPSESGANVLTF
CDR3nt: TGTGCCAGCAGTGCACCTTCGGAGTCTGGGGCCAACGTCCTGACTTTC

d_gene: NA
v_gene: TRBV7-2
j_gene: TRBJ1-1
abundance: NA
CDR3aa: CASGLEIENTEAFF
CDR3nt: TGTGCCAGCGGCCTCGAGATTGAGAACACTGAAGCTTTCTTT

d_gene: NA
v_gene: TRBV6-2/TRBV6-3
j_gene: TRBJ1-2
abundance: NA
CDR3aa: CASLDSWYYGYTF
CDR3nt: TGTGCCAGCTTAGATTCTTGGTATTATGGCTACACCTTC

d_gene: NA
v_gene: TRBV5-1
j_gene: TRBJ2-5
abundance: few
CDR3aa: CASSARSVYQETQYF
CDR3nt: TGTGCCAGCAGCGCGCGGAGCGTTTACCAAGAGACCCAGTACTTC

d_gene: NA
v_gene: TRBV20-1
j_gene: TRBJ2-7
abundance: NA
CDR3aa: CSARDELNYEQYF
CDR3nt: TGCAGTGCTAGAGACGAACTTAACTACGAGCAGTACTTC

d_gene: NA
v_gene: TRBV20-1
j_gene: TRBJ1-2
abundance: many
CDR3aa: CSARDRKPVTGYGYTF
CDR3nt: TGCAGTGCTAGAGACCGAAAGCCAGTCACCGGCTATGGCTACACCTTC

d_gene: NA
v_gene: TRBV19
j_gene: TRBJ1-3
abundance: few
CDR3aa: CASSPGDF
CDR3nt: TGTGCCAGTAGTCCCGGGGATTTT

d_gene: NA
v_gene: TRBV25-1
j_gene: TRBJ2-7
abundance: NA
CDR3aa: CASSVNRDLHEQYF
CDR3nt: TGTGCCAGCAGTGTTAACAGGGATCTCCACGAGCAGTACTTC

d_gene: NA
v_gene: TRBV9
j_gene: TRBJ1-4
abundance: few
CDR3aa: CASSVGNLRGNEKLFF
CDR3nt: TGTGCCAGCAGCGTAGGTAATCTCCGAGGAAATGAAAAACTGTTTTTT

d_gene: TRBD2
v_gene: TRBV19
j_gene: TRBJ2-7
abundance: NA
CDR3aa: CASSPLSGGRGEQYF
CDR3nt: TGTGCCAGTAGTCCCCTAAGCGGGGGGCGAGGCGAGCAGTACTTC

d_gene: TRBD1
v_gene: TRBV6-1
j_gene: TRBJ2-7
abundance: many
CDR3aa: CASMWTGGTYEQYF
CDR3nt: TGTGCCAGCATGTGGACAGGGGGAACCTACGAGCAGTACTTC

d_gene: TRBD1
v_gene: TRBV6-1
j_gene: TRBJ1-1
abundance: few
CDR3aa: CASGRTGGGNTEAFF
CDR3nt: TGTGCCAGCGGCCGGACAGGGGGCGGAAACACTGAAGCTTTCTTT

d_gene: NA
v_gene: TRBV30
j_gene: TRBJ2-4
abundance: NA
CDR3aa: CAWSSLRAKNIQYF
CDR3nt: TGTGCCTGGTCTTCGCTCCGTGCCAAAAACATTCAGTACTTC

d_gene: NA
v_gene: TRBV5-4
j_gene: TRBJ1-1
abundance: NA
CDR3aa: CASSWVGASARGAEAFF
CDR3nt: TGTGCCAGCAGCTGGGTGGGGGCGTCCGCTCGGGGAGCTGAAGCTTTCTTT

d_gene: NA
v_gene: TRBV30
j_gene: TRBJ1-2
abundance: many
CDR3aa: CAWSDNYGYTF
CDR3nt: TGTGCCTGGAGTGACAACTATGGCTACACCTTC

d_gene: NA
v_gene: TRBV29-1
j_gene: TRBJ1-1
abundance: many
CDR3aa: CSVGGLRENTEAFF
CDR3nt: TGCAGCGTGGGGGGGCTCCGGGAGAACACTGAAGCTTTCTTT

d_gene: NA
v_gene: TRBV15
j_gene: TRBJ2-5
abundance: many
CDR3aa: CATSRASRYQETQYF
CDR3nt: TGTGCCACCAGCAGAGCGTCCAGGTACCAAGAGACCCAGTACTTC

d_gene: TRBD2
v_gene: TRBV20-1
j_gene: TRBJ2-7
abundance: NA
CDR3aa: CSASVQLAGFHEQYF
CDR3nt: TGCAGTGCTTCAGTCCAACTAGCGGGTTTCCACGAGCAGTACTTC

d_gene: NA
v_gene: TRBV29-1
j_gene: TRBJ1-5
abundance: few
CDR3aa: CSVTLNGRDQPQHF
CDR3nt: TGCAGCGTGACCCTGAATGGTAGAGATCAGCCCCAGCATTTT

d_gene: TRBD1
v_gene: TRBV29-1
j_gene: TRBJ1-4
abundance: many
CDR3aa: CSGSQGAWEKLFF
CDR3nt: TGCAGCGGCTCACAGGGGGCCTGGGAAAAACTGTTTTTT

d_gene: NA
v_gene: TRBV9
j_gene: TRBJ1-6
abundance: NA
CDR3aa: CASSVGGGVSPLHF
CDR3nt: TGTGCCAGCAGCGTAGGGGGTGGGGTGTCACCCCTCCACTTT

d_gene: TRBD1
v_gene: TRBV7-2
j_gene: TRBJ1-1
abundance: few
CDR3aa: CASSFRGQMNTEAFF
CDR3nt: TGTGCCAGCAGCTTCAGGGGGCAAATGAACACTGAAGCTTTCTTT